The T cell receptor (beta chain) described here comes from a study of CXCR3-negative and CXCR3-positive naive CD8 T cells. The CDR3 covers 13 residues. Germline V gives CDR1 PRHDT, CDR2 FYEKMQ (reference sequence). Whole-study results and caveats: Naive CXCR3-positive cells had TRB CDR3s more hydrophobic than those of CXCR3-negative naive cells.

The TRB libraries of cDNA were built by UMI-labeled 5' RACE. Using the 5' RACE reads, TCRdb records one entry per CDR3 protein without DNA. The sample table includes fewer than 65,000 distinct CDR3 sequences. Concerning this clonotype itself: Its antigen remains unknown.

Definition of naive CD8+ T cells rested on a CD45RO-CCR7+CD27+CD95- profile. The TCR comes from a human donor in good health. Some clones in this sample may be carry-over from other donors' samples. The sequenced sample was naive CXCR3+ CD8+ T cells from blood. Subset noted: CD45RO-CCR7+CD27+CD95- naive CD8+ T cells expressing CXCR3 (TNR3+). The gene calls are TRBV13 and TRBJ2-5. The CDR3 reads CASSWTVQETQYF.